This TCR beta chain is drawn from a study of molecular identifiers for immune sequencing clone quantification. TCRdb re-analysed the PCR reads in MiXCR, keeping a single row per CDR3 protein. Of about 640,000 distinct CDR3 sequences in the sample, 15% to 20% were seen once. In this sample, this clonotype turned up many times. The V gene's germline CDR1 is LNHNV and CDR2 YYDKDF (reference sequence). There are 18 residues in the CDR3. The V and J ends lost 3 bases and 0 bases respectively, with 19 bases between them. This receptor was taken from a human donor in good health. Some libraries in this study had Jurkat cell RNA spiked in. Sequencing input: naive CD8+ T cells from blood, with Jurkat cell RNA spiked in. As to subset: FACS-sorted CD8+CD4-CCR7+CD45RA+ naive T cells. The chain employs TRBV15 and TRBJ2-3; D ambiguous. This chain's CDR3 is CATSRERTTLSSTDTQYF. Here the CDR3 DNA reads TGTGCCACCAGCAGGGAGAGGACGACTCTTTCTAGCACAGATACGCAGTATTTT.